A selection of T cell receptor beta chains follows, all from one sample in a study of shared clonotypes between healthy human individuals. Assay: immunoSEQ multiplex PCR; the TCRdb copy retains only in-frame clones and omits some. The table shows roughly 550,000 clones, with about 95% occurring only once. The sequencing input was naive CD8+ T cells sorted from blood. These receptors originate from a woman aged 30 to 39 in good health. Each CDR3 is given with its conserved first and last residue. The order of the fields is clone size, D gene, V gene, J gene, CDR3 DNA, CDR3 protein. A D gene is named only where the DNA matches it firmly. The listing skips clone size in some rows; elsewhere it reads once, few, many or a size class.

clone_size: NA
d_call: NA
v_call: TRBV6-1
j_call: TRBJ1-5
cdr3_nt: TGTGCCAGCAGTGAAGTTCCGGATAGCAATCAGCCCCAGCATTTT
cdr3_aa: CASSEVPDSNQPQHF

clone_size: NA
d_call: TRBD1
v_call: TRBV27
j_call: TRBJ2-1
cdr3_nt: TGTGCCAGCAGTTTCCAGTCGGACAGGGGGATCTACAATGAGCAGTTCTTC
cdr3_aa: CASSFQSDRGIYNEQFF

clone_size: NA
d_call: NA
v_call: TRBV28
j_call: TRBJ2-6
cdr3_nt: TGTGCCTGCAATAGGGAATTCTCTGGGGCCAACGTCCTGACTTTC
cdr3_aa: CACNREFSGANVLTF

clone_size: NA
d_call: NA
v_call: TRBV7-9
j_call: TRBJ1-5
cdr3_nt: TGTGCCAGCAGCTTAGGGGGGACGGGACAGCCCCAGCATTTT
cdr3_aa: CASSLGGTGQPQHF

clone_size: NA
d_call: NA
v_call: TRBV28
j_call: TRBJ2-3
cdr3_nt: TGTGCCAGCAGTTTCGGGACCTCCGAACCAGCGGACTCTGATACGCAGTATTTT
cdr3_aa: CASSFGTSEPADSDTQYF

clone_size: NA
d_call: NA
v_call: TRBV2
j_call: TRBJ1-3
cdr3_nt: TGTGCCAGCAATTTGGGTCGTGCCAGTCCCGGAAACACCATATATTTT
cdr3_aa: CASNLGRASPGNTIYF

clone_size: NA
d_call: NA
v_call: TRBV28
j_call: TRBJ2-3
cdr3_nt: TGTGCCAGCAGTCCAATCCGACTTGACACAGATACGCAGTATTTT
cdr3_aa: CASSPIRLDTDTQYF

clone_size: NA
d_call: NA
v_call: TRBV9
j_call: TRBJ2-7
cdr3_nt: TGTGCCAGCAGCATATCCGACAATCCCTACGAGCAGTACTTC
cdr3_aa: CASSISDNPYEQYF

clone_size: NA
d_call: TRBD1
v_call: TRBV19
j_call: TRBJ1-5
cdr3_nt: TGTGCCAGTAGTCACGGAACTCCGGGACAGGGGAGCCAGCCCCAGCATTTT
cdr3_aa: CASSHGTPGQGSQPQHF

clone_size: NA
d_call: NA
v_call: TRBV4-1
j_call: TRBJ2-7
cdr3_nt: TGCGCCAGCAGCCAAAGGGGGAACTCCTACGAGCAGTACTTC
cdr3_aa: CASSQRGNSYEQYF

clone_size: NA
d_call: TRBD1
v_call: TRBV25-1
j_call: TRBJ2-7
cdr3_nt: TGTGCCAGCAGTGGGACAGGGTACTACGAGCAGTACTTC
cdr3_aa: CASSGTGYYEQYF

clone_size: NA
d_call: NA
v_call: TRBV28
j_call: TRBJ2-2
cdr3_nt: TGTGCCAGCAGTGATAGCGGATCGACCGGGGAGCTGTTTTTT
cdr3_aa: CASSDSGSTGELFF

clone_size: NA
d_call: TRBD2
v_call: TRBV5-1
j_call: TRBJ2-7
cdr3_nt: TGCGCCAGCAGCACGGGACTAGCGGGAGGCCACGAGCAGTACTTC
cdr3_aa: CASSTGLAGGHEQYF

clone_size: NA
d_call: NA
v_call: TRBV28
j_call: TRBJ1-1
cdr3_nt: TGTGCCAGCAGTCCCCAACCACGGAGGACAGAGAACACTGAAGCTTTCTTT
cdr3_aa: CASSPQPRRTENTEAFF

clone_size: NA
d_call: TRBD2
v_call: TRBV2
j_call: TRBJ2-3
cdr3_nt: TGTGCCAGCAGCAGACTAGCGGGAGGCACAGATACGCAGTATTTT
cdr3_aa: CASSRLAGGTDTQYF

clone_size: NA
d_call: NA
v_call: TRBV5-1
j_call: TRBJ2-7
cdr3_nt: TGCGCCAGCAGCCCGCGGGCGGGAAGATCCTACGAGCAGTACTTC
cdr3_aa: CASSPRAGRSYEQYF

clone_size: NA
d_call: TRBD1
v_call: TRBV5-4
j_call: TRBJ2-7
cdr3_nt: TGTGCCAGCAGCTATCCGGGACAGGGAGCATACGAGCAGTACTTC
cdr3_aa: CASSYPGQGAYEQYF

clone_size: NA
d_call: NA
v_call: TRBV9
j_call: TRBJ2-3
cdr3_nt: TGTGCCAGCAGCGCCCACAGCACAGATACGCAGTATTTT
cdr3_aa: CASSAHSTDTQYF

clone_size: NA
d_call: NA
v_call: TRBV5-1
j_call: TRBJ2-7
cdr3_nt: TGCGCCAGCAGCTTGTCCGGGATGAACTACGAGCAGTACTTC
cdr3_aa: CASSLSGMNYEQYF

clone_size: NA
d_call: NA
v_call: TRBV28
j_call: TRBJ1-1
cdr3_nt: TGTGCCAGCAGTTTCAGCCCAGGGGCAACCACTGAAGCTTTCTTT
cdr3_aa: CASSFSPGATTEAFF

clone_size: NA
d_call: TRBD1
v_call: TRBV6-5
j_call: TRBJ2-7
cdr3_nt: TGTGCCAGCAATCCGACCGACAGGGTCGCCTACGAGCAGTACTTC
cdr3_aa: CASNPTDRVAYEQYF

clone_size: NA
d_call: NA
v_call: TRBV15
j_call: TRBJ1-5
cdr3_nt: TGTGCCACCGCGGAGGGGTACGGCAATCAGCCCCAGCATTTT
cdr3_aa: CATAEGYGNQPQHF

clone_size: NA
d_call: NA
v_call: TRBV5-5
j_call: TRBJ2-7
cdr3_nt: TGTGCCAGCATCGACAGGTCTAACTACGAGCAGTACTTC
cdr3_aa: CASIDRSNYEQYF

clone_size: NA
d_call: NA
v_call: TRBV7-6
j_call: TRBJ1-1
cdr3_nt: TGTGCCAGCAGCAGTAAGGAGTGGGACACTGAAGCTTTCTTT
cdr3_aa: CASSSKEWDTEAFF

clone_size: NA
d_call: NA
v_call: TRBV27
j_call: TRBJ2-1
cdr3_nt: TGTGCCAGCAGTTCTCGGACTGCAGATGAGCAGTTCTTC
cdr3_aa: CASSSRTADEQFF

clone_size: NA
d_call: NA
v_call: TRBV27
j_call: TRBJ2-3
cdr3_nt: TGTGCCAGCAGTTTGGGGCAACTAACGGCAGATACGCAGTATTTT
cdr3_aa: CASSLGQLTADTQYF

clone_size: NA
d_call: NA
v_call: TRBV4-1
j_call: TRBJ2-7
cdr3_nt: TGCGCCAGCAGCCAACCTCAGGGGAGACACGAGCAGTACTTC
cdr3_aa: CASSQPQGRHEQYF

clone_size: NA
d_call: NA
v_call: TRBV10-1
j_call: TRBJ2-1
cdr3_nt: TGCGCCAGCAGTGTTGGTACCAATGAGCAGTTCTTC
cdr3_aa: CASSVGTNEQFF

clone_size: NA
d_call: TRBD2
v_call: TRBV27
j_call: TRBJ2-2
cdr3_nt: TGTGCCAGCAGTTTATCCGGGAGGGCCTTCGGGGAGCTGTTTTTT
cdr3_aa: CASSLSGRAFGELFF

clone_size: NA
d_call: NA
v_call: TRBV2
j_call: TRBJ1-1
cdr3_nt: TGTGCCAGCAGTGGGGCCAGCCCTTTATATGAAGCTTTCTTT
cdr3_aa: CASSGASPLYEAFF

clone_size: NA
d_call: NA
v_call: TRBV6-6
j_call: TRBJ1-5
cdr3_nt: TGTGCCAGCAGCGTTGGGAAGGGAATCAATCAGCCCCAGCATTTT
cdr3_aa: CASSVGKGINQPQHF

clone_size: few
d_call: TRBD1
v_call: TRBV6-5
j_call: TRBJ2-3
cdr3_nt: TGTGCCAGCAGTCCGTGGACAGGGGGCACAGATACGCAGTATTTT
cdr3_aa: CASSPWTGGTDTQYF

clone_size: NA
d_call: TRBD1
v_call: TRBV10-3
j_call: TRBJ1-2
cdr3_nt: TGTGCCATCAGTGAGTCGAAACCAGGGGGCTTTGGCTACACCTTC
cdr3_aa: CAISESKPGGFGYTF

clone_size: NA
d_call: NA
v_call: TRBV7-8
j_call: TRBJ2-7
cdr3_nt: TGTGCCAGCAGCTTAGCGGTACAGAGCTACGAGCAGTACTTC
cdr3_aa: CASSLAVQSYEQYF

clone_size: NA
d_call: TRBD2
v_call: TRBV29-1
j_call: TRBJ2-3
cdr3_nt: TGCAGCGTTGAAGGTCTGCTAGCGGGAGTCGTTAGCACAGATACGCAGTATTTT
cdr3_aa: CSVEGLLAGVVSTDTQYF

clone_size: NA
d_call: TRBD2
v_call: TRBV29-1
j_call: TRBJ2-7
cdr3_nt: TGCAGCGTTGAAGACGCTAGCGGTAGCTCCTACGAGCAGTACTTC
cdr3_aa: CSVEDASGSSYEQYF

clone_size: once
d_call: NA
v_call: TRBV5-6
j_call: TRBJ1-3
cdr3_nt: TGTGCCAGCAGCGATGCCGGGGGAACTGGAAACACCATATATTTT
cdr3_aa: CASSDAGGTGNTIYF

clone_size: NA
d_call: NA
v_call: TRBV7-9
j_call: TRBJ1-1
cdr3_nt: TGTGCCAGCAGCTACTATCCCGCCGGGACACTGAACACTGAAGCTTTCTTT
cdr3_aa: CASSYYPAGTLNTEAFF

clone_size: NA
d_call: NA
v_call: TRBV6-1
j_call: TRBJ2-1
cdr3_nt: TGTGCCAGCGGGGTGGATGAGCAGTTCTTC
cdr3_aa: CASGVDEQFF

clone_size: NA
d_call: NA
v_call: TRBV7-6
j_call: TRBJ2-5
cdr3_nt: TGTGCCAGCAGCTTAGCGAGCAGGGGAATGGAGACCCAGTACTTC
cdr3_aa: CASSLASRGMETQYF

clone_size: NA
d_call: NA
v_call: TRBV14
j_call: TRBJ2-7
cdr3_nt: TGTGCCAGCAGCCTCTTGGACGGCTACGAGCAGTACTTC
cdr3_aa: CASSLLDGYEQYF

clone_size: NA
d_call: TRBD1
v_call: TRBV27
j_call: TRBJ1-1
cdr3_nt: TGTGCCAGCAGTCTAGGACAGGGGGCAGTCACTGAAGCTTTCTTT
cdr3_aa: CASSLGQGAVTEAFF

clone_size: NA
d_call: NA
v_call: TRBV28
j_call: TRBJ2-5
cdr3_nt: TGTGCCAGCAGTTTCTCGGGGTACCAAGAGACCCAGTACTTC
cdr3_aa: CASSFSGYQETQYF

clone_size: NA
d_call: NA
v_call: TRBV28
j_call: TRBJ1-4
cdr3_nt: TGTGCCAGCAGTTGGAGGGACAAGCCTGAAAAACTGTTTTTT
cdr3_aa: CASSWRDKPEKLFF

clone_size: NA
d_call: NA
v_call: TRBV15
j_call: TRBJ1-2
cdr3_nt: TGTGCCACCAGCAGAGAACACCACTATGGCTACACCTTC
cdr3_aa: CATSREHHYGYTF

clone_size: NA
d_call: TRBD2
v_call: TRBV19
j_call: TRBJ2-2
cdr3_nt: TGTGCCAGTAGTTTACTGGGGGGGAGAGACACCGGGGAGCTGTTTTTT
cdr3_aa: CASSLLGGRDTGELFF

clone_size: NA
d_call: NA
v_call: TRBV10-1
j_call: TRBJ1-5
cdr3_nt: TGCGCCAGCAGCGAGAGGTGGCAGGGAGAATGGCCCCAGCATTTT
cdr3_aa: CASSERWQGEWPQHF